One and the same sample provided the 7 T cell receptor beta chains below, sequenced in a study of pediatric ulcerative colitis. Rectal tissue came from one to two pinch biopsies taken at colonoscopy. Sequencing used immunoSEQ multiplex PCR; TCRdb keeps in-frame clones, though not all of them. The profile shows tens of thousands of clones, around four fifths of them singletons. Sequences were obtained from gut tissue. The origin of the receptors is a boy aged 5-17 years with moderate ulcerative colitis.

For the CDR3, the DNA is TGTGCCAGCAGGTCGCGCCTGAAGAGGGGCTTGGGTAGCAATCAGCCCCAGCATTTT. Translation: CASRSRLKRGLGSNQPQHF. This rearrangement joins TRBV28 to TRBJ1-5; D may be TRBD1 (5 bases). The V gene lost 6 bases and the J gene lost 0 bases, with 24 bases spanning the gap. Per the germline V gene, CDR1 is MDHEN and CDR2 is SYDVKM. CDR3 length: 19 amino acids.

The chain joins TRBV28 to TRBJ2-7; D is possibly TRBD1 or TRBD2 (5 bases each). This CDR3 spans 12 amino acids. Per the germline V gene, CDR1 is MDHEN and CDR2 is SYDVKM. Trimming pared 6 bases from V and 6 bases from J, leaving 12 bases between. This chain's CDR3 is CASRRGVSEQYF. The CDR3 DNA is TGTGCCAGCAGGAGGGGAGTTAGCGAGCAGTACTTC.

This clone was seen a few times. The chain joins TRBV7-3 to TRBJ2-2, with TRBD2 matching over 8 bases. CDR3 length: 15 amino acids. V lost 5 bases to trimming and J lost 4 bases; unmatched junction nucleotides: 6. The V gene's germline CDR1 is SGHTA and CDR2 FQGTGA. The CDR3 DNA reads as TGTGCCAGCAGCCGCGGGGGGCCCTCCACCGGGGAGCTGTTTTTT. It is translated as CASSRGGPSTGELFF.

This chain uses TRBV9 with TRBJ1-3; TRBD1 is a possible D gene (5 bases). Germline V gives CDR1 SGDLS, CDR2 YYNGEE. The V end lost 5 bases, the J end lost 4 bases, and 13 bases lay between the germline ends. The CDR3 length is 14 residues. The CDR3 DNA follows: TGTGCCAGCAGTATGGGACCGGACGGAAACACCATATATTTT. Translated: CASSMGPDGNTIYF.

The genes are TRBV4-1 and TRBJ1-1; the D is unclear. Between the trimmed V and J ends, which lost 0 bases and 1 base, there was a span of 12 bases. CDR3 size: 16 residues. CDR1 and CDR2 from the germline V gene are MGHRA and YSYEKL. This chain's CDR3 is CASSQEPPHGNTEAFF. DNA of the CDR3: TGCGCCAGCAGCCAAGAGCCCCCCCACGGGAACACTGAAGCTTTCTTT.

DNA for the CDR3: TGTGCCAGTAGCCACGGGGACAGGGCTGGCTACACCTTC. The encoded protein is CASSHGDRAGYTF. The V gene is TRBV19, the J gene TRBJ1-2, with 9 nucleotides matching TRBD1. Per the germline V gene, CDR1 is LNHDA and CDR2 is SQIVND (reference sequence). The CDR3 is made up of 13 amino acids. Trimming cost V 6 bases and J 7 bases; bases outside gene matches: 6.

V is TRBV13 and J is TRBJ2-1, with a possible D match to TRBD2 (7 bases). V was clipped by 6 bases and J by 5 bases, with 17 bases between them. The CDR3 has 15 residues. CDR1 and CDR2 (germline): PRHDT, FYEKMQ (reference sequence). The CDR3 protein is CASRPEGEGDNEQFF. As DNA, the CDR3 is TGTGCCAGCAGACCTGAGGGGGAGGGGGACAATGAGCAGTTCTTC.